Shown below are 14 T cell receptor beta chains from a single sample sequenced in a study of long-term antiretroviral therapy in people with HIV. At survey level, the immunoSEQ assay was run in its v3.0 version. Libraries were prepared by immunoSEQ multiplex PCR; TCRdb keeps only in-frame clonotypes and omits some of them. The table has tens of thousands of clones, roughly 91% seen once. The sequencing used unsorted PBMCs, collected 2.3 years after starting antiretroviral therapy. All receptors come from a man in his fifties or sixties with HIV.

This rearrangement joins TRBV10-3 to TRBJ1-2, with a weak D call TRBD1 (6 bases). CDR1 and CDR2 (germline): ENHRY, SYGVKD. This CDR3 spans 13 amino acids. The germline V and J ends were trimmed by 2 bases and 9 bases, with 13 bases remaining between them. The CDR3 reads CAISEGQIDSYTF. Written as DNA, the CDR3 is TGTGCCATCAGTGAGGGACAGATCGACAGCTACACCTTC.

The J gene is TRBJ1-1, the V gene TRBV29-1, with D unresolved. Trimming took 1 base from V and 1 from J, leaving 10 bases between them. This CDR3 has 14 amino acids. CDR1 and CDR2 from the germline V gene are SQVTM and ANQGSEA. The CDR3 nucleotides are TGCAGCGTTGAAGGCGGCGTGGGGAACACTGAAGCTTTCTTT. Protein: CSVEGGVGNTEAFF.

V is TRBV6-6 and J is TRBJ1-2; weak D call: TRBD1 (6 bases). The V gene lost 7 bases and the J gene lost 4 bases, with 19 bases spanning the gap. The CDR3 is 15 amino acids. From germline, CDR1 is MNHNY and CDR2 SVGAGI (reference sequence). The CDR3 protein is CASNSGQRVLYGYTF. The CDR3 DNA reads as TGTGCCAGCAATTCAGGACAGCGGGTCCTCTATGGCTACACCTTC.

This clone has only one observation. The chain links TRBV9 to TRBJ2-3; 13 bases line up with TRBD2. V shed 4 bases, J shed 5 bases, and the junction held 4 bases outside the gene matches. There are 15 residues in the CDR3. Germline V gene lookup returns CDR1 SGDLS and CDR2 YYNGEE. CDR3 in DNA: TGTGCCAGCAGCCCGCGGACTAGCGGGGGAGATACGCAGTATTTT. It codes for CASSPRTSGGDTQYF.

The chain has TRBV20-1 and TRBJ2-3; D unclear. The CDR3 is 10 amino acids. Germline V lookup: CDR1 DFQATT, CDR2 SNEGSKA (reference sequence). The ends were cut back, 5 bases at V and 8 bases at J, with 8 bases in the middle. CDR3 loop: CSAPYGTQYF. Here the CDR3 DNA reads TGCAGTGCTCCCTATGGTACGCAGTATTTT.

The CDR3 protein is CASSVGGRVGLPQHF. CDR3 nucleotide sequence: TGTGCCAGCAGTGTGGGGGGGAGGGTAGGGTTACCCCAGCATTTT. The gene calls are TRBV2 and TRBJ1-5; tentative D call: TRBD1 (5 bases). Germline loops: CDR1 SNHLY, CDR2 FYNNEI. The V and J ends lost 4 bases and 10 bases respectively, with 20 bases between them. This CDR3 is built from 15 residues.

The V gene is TRBV27, the J gene TRBJ2-3; 10 nucleotides align to TRBD2. Unmatched junction bases numbered 3, after V lost 1 base and J lost 2 bases. CDR1 is MNHEY, CDR2 SMNVEV, per germline (reference sequence). The CDR3 has 16 amino acids. The CDR3 protein is CASSLYLAGVTDTQYF. CDR3 DNA sequence: TGTGCCAGCAGTTTATATCTAGCGGGGGTCACAGATACGCAGTATTTT.

The chain employs TRBV6-6 and TRBJ1-2; 8 nucleotides align to TRBD1. The V and J ends lost 7 bases and 4 bases, in that order; junction bases with no gene match: 8. The CDR3 length is 14 residues. Looked up from germline, CDR1 is MNHNY and CDR2 is SVGAGI (reference sequence). Here the CDR3 DNA reads TGTGCCAGCACCTTGGGCGACAGGGGCTATGGCTACACCTTC. Amino acids: CASTLGDRGYGYTF.

This clone was counted only a few times. J is TRBJ1-2 and V is TRBV18; 8 nucleotides agree with TRBD1. Germline-derived CDR1 and CDR2 are KGHSH and LQKENI. The CDR3 is 15 residues long. Trimming cost V 1 base and J 8 bases; bases outside gene matches: 9. CDR3 region: CASSPRGQGGWGYTF. In DNA form, the CDR3 reads TGTGCCAGCTCACCACGCGGACAGGGTGGATGGGGCTACACCTTC.

The chain has TRBV6-6 and TRBJ2-7, with D perhaps matching TRBD1 (6 bases). The germline V gene has CDR1 MNHNY and CDR2 SVGAGI (reference sequence). The CDR3 contains 12 residues. V gave up 6 bases and J gave up 6 bases, with 12 bases separating them. This CDR3 is CASSTGRREQYF. CDR3 nucleotides: TGTGCCAGCAGCACAGGGCGCCGCGAGCAGTACTTC.

V gene TRBV4-3 combines with J gene TRBJ2-3; D possibly matches TRBD1 or TRBD2 (5 bases each). CDR1 and CDR2 (germline): LGHNA, YSLEER. The germline V and J ends were trimmed by 0 bases and 11 bases, with 6 bases remaining between them. This CDR3 contains 11 residues. For the CDR3, the DNA is TGCGCCAGCAGCCAAGAGGGGGTGCAGTATTTT. This encodes CASSQEGVQYF.

As regards this clone: The junction shows a germline mismatch at one end, possibly a read error. This chain uses TRBV7-7 with TRBJ2-1; 8 bases align to TRBD1. The CDR3 is 13 amino acids. Germline assignment: CDR1 SSHAT and CDR2 FNYEAQ (reference sequence). CDR3 in amino acids: CASSLGQVNEQFF. The CDR3 region has the DNA TGTGCTAGCAGCTTGGGACAGGTCAATGAGCAGTTCTTC.

The CDR3 bases are TGTGCCAGCTCCAGACAGGGGGCGCGCTACGAGCAGTACTTC. The encoded protein is CASSRQGARYEQYF. The chain is built from TRBV18 and TRBJ2-7; TRBD1 agrees at 10 bases. Germline V gives CDR1 KGHSH, CDR2 LQKENI. V lost 6 bases, J lost 3 bases, and 5 bases stayed unmatched. The CDR3 runs to 14 residues.

This chain uses TRBV10-2 with TRBJ2-7; 9 nucleotides line up with TRBD2. CDR3 size: 16 residues. The germline V gene has CDR1 WSHSY and CDR2 SAAADI. The trim removed 4 bases at V and 7 bases at J, leaving 14 bases unmatched. The chain's CDR3 is CASSGRPSGVPEEQYF. CDR3 in DNA: TGCGCCAGCAGTGGACGACCTAGCGGGGTGCCTGAGGAGCAGTACTTC.